Listed below are T cell receptor beta chains from one sample, sequenced in a study of PD-1 blockade in classical Hodgkin lymphoma. Assay: immunoSEQ multiplex PCR; the TCRdb copy retains only in-frame clones and omits some. The table shows some 14,000 clones, with about 86% occurring only once. Sequencing was carried out using CD4+ T cells from blood. These receptor sequences come from a human donor with classical Hodgkin lymphoma. CDR3s include the opening cysteine and the closing phenylalanine or tryptophan. The order of the fields is J gene, D gene, V gene, clone size, CDR3 protein, CDR3 DNA. The D gene is left open where the match is weak. Some rows have no size entry. The others give once, few or many, or a class for an expanded clone.

TRBJ2-6,TRBD2,TRBV7-2,.,CASSFKGTTGANVLTF,TGTGCCAGCAGCTTCAAGGGGACTACCGGGGCCAACGTCCTGACTTTC
TRBJ2-7,TRBD2,TRBV20-1,.,CSASLAAQQYF,TGCAGTGCTAGCCTAGCGGCCCAGCAGTACTTC
TRBJ2-4,.,TRBV19,.,CASRGGQKNIQYF,TGTGCCAGTAGGGGGGGTCAGAAAAACATTCAGTACTTC
TRBJ2-1,TRBD2,TRBV10-1,.,CASRPRTSGESSYNEQFF,TGCGCCAGCAGGCCTAGGACTAGCGGGGAAAGCTCCTACAATGAGCAGTTCTTC
TRBJ2-4,.,TRBV7-2,.,CASSLGGAGGNIQYF,TGTGCCAGCAGCTTAGGGGGCGCTGGGGGAAACATTCAGTACTTC
TRBJ2-7,.,TRBV6-1,.,CASRGGGSSYEQYF,TGTGCCAGCAGAGGAGGGGGCAGCTCCTACGAGCAGTACTTC
TRBJ2-4,.,TRBV18,once,CASSPWSPNLAKNIQYF,TGTGCCAGCTCACCGTGGTCCCCTAATCTAGCCAAAAACATTCAGTACTTC
TRBJ2-7,TRBD2,TRBV7-2,.,CASSLRAGGLYEQYF,TGTGCCAGCAGCTTACGAGCGGGAGGGCTTTACGAGCAGTACTTC
TRBJ2-7,.,TRBV6-6,.,CASSYPTASYEQYF,TGTGCCAGCAGTTACCCGACAGCCTCCTACGAGCAGTACTTC
TRBJ1-4,TRBD1,TRBV30,few,CAWRGQGWEKLFF,TGTGCCTGGAGAGGACAGGGATGGGAAAAACTGTTTTTT
TRBJ2-5,.,TRBV5-1,.,CASSLEAGGQGETQYF,TGCGCCAGCAGCTTGGAGGCAGGGGGGCAGGGGGAGACCCAGTACTTC
TRBJ1-1,TRBD1,TRBV7-2,.,CASSLVAQGVDEAFF,TGTGCCAGCAGCTTAGTTGCACAGGGGGTGGATGAAGCTTTCTTT
TRBJ1-1,.,TRBV10-3,.,CAISDGQNTEAFF,TGTGCCATCAGTGACGGGCAGAACACTGAAGCTTTCTTT
TRBJ2-7,.,TRBV19,.,CASSPTGGLQTSYEQYF,TGTGCCAGTAGCCCAACTGGTGGGCTACAGACTTCCTACGAGCAGTACTTC
TRBJ2-5,.,TRBV7-9,.,CASSPGLSQETQYF,TGTGCCAGCAGCCCCGGATTGTCTCAAGAGACCCAGTACTTC
TRBJ2-7,.,TRBV13,.,CASSGRTEPTQQYF,TGTGCCAGCAGCGGACGGACAGAGCCTACGCAGCAGTACTTC
TRBJ2-3,.,TRBV7-9,.,CASSLVSGGTDTQYF,TGTGCCAGCAGCTTAGTTTCCGGGGGCACAGATACGCAGTATTTT
TRBJ2-3,TRBD1,TRBV6-5,.,CASSYSGQGKDTQYF,TGTGCCAGCAGTTACTCGGGACAGGGGAAAGATACGCAGTATTTT
TRBJ2-5,.,TRBV7-8,.,CASSPRETQYF,TGTGCCAGCAGCCCCAGGGAGACCCAGTACTTC
TRBJ2-3,.,TRBV11-2,.,CASTRPSSTDTQYF,TGTGCCAGCACCCGCCCGTCGTCGACAGATACGCAGTATTTT
TRBJ2-3,TRBD2,TRBV7-2,.,CASRIAGGRGDTQYF,TGTGCCAGCAGGATAGCGGGAGGGCGGGGAGATACGCAGTATTTT